These 30 T cell receptor beta chains were all obtained from the same sample, sequenced in a study of cytomegalovirus exposure and HLA in healthy donors. The PCR ran on 60 Vbeta and 13 Jbeta primers. The data were produced by immunoSEQ multiplex PCR, yet TCRdb's version contains in-frame clones alone and is incomplete. The repertoire table contains roughly 78,000 clones. The sequencing input was PBMCs. Every receptor here comes from a man in his forties or fifties in good health and CMV-seronegative.

The chain recombines TRBV29-1 with TRBJ2-1; 8 positions agree with TRBD2. The V gene's germline CDR1 is SQVTM and CDR2 ANQGSEA. J lost 4 bases, V lost 2 bases, and 4 bases had no gene match. The CDR3 spans 14 residues. The chain's CDR3 is CSVEWVAGYNEQFF. CDR3 sequence (DNA): TGCAGCGTTGAATGGGTAGCGGGGTACAATGAGCAGTTCTTC.

The chain is built from TRBV5-4 and TRBJ2-3, with 15 bases identical to TRBD2. Germline CDR1 and CDR2: SGHNT and YYREEE (reference sequence). The length of the CDR3 is 16 residues. V lost 2 bases and J lost 4; bases outside the gene matches: 2. This CDR3 reads CASSFGLAGGADTQYF. In DNA, the CDR3 is TGTGCCAGCAGCTTCGGACTAGCGGGGGGGGCAGATACGCAGTATTTT.

The chain employs TRBV5-6 and TRBJ2-5; TRBD1 might be the D (7 bases). Germline values: CDR1 SGHDT, CDR2 YYEEEE. The CDR3 totals 14 residues. Deletions cut 3 bases from V and 11 bases from J, with 20 bases between. DNA for the CDR3: TGTGCCAGCAGCTGGGGGGACAGCCGTGCAGAGCAGTACTTC. This translates into CASSWGDSRAEQYF.

The chain links TRBV18 to TRBJ1-6, with TRBD1 matching over 7 bases. This CDR3 spans 15 amino acids. Germline CDR1 and CDR2: KGHSH and LQKENI. Trimming at V came to 5 bases and at J to 10 bases, leaving 11 bases not matched to a gene. CDR3 DNA: TGTGCCAGCTCAGCAAACCCGGGACAGCAATCACCCCTCCACTTT. Translating it yields CASSANPGQQSPLHF.

The chain employs TRBV6-5 and TRBJ2-7; a possible D gene is TRBD2 (6 bases). The V and J ends lost 5 bases and 0 bases respectively, with 14 bases between them. CDR3 size: 15 residues. Germline values: CDR1 MNHEY, CDR2 SVGAGI. The CDR3 is CASSAARGTSYEQYF. The DNA for the CDR3 is TGTGCCAGCAGTGCGGCGCGGGGTACCTCCTACGAGCAGTACTTC.

The chain uses TRBV5-4 and TRBJ2-7; the match to TRBD2 covers 9 bases. The trim removed 4 bases at V and 2 bases at J, leaving 4 bases unmatched. CDR3 length equals 14 residues. Looked up from germline, CDR1 is SGHNT and CDR2 is YYREEE (reference sequence). The DNA for the CDR3 is TGTGCCAGCAGCCCCCGACTAGCGGCCTACGAGCAGTACTTC. Translating gives CASSPRLAAYEQYF.

The chain links TRBV5-4 to TRBJ1-2, with D perhaps matching TRBD1 (5 bases). Between the trimmed V and J ends, which lost 7 bases and 2 bases, there was a span of 9 bases. The germline gives CDR1 SGHNT, CDR2 YYREEE (reference sequence). The CDR3 runs 12 residues. The DNA of the CDR3 is TGTGCCAGCTCCGACAGAAACTATGGCTACACCTTC. It yields the protein CASSDRNYGYTF.

The CDR3 DNA follows: TGTGCCAGCAGCTCCGCCCTGGCTCTAGTTGGCGAGCAGTACTTC. Translating it yields CASSSALALVGEQYF. The chain combines TRBV7-2 with TRBJ2-7; D not resolved. The CDR3 sequence is 15 residues long. Germline loops: CDR1 SGHTA, CDR2 FQGNSA. The V gene lost 4 bases and the J gene lost 6 bases, with 19 bases spanning the gap.

The chain uses TRBV6-5 and TRBJ1-4; no reliable D call. This CDR3 comprises 15 residues. The ends were cut back, 4 bases at V and 10 bases at J, with 19 bases in the middle. The germline gives CDR1 MNHEY, CDR2 SVGAGI. In nucleotides, the CDR3 is TGTGCCAGCAGTTCCTTTGGAAGCCAGAGCGGAAAACTGTTTTTT. Protein sequence: CASSSFGSQSGKLFF.

This rearrangement joins TRBV4-2 to TRBJ2-5; TRBD2 agrees at 7 bases. The tail of the sequence fits TRBJ2-7 better, so the J call may be wrong. Germline loops: CDR1 LGHNA, CDR2 YNFKEQ. The CDR3 runs to 16 residues. The CDR3 loop reads CASSQDMGGGSYEQYF. The CDR3 nucleotides read TGTGCCAGCAGCCAAGATATGGGGGGGGGCTCCTACGAGCAGTACTTC.

The J gene is TRBJ2-5, the V gene TRBV5-1; 8 nucleotides agree with TRBD2. The CDR3 sequence is 15 residues long. CDR1 is SGHRS and CDR2 is YFSETQ in the germline V gene. With V trimmed by 1 base and J by 4 bases, 6 bases remained unmatched. The CDR3 DNA reads as TGCGCCAGCAGCTTGATCAGCGGGAGTTTAGAGACCCAGTACTTC. It specifies CASSLISGSLETQYF.

V usage is TRBV7-8 and J usage is TRBJ2-5, with 12 bases that match TRBD2. The CDR3 has 16 amino acids. Germline V gene lookup returns CDR1 SGHVS and CDR2 FQNEAQ. V lost 1 base, J lost 4 bases, and 4 bases stayed unmatched. The CDR3: CASSLGLAGELETQYF. CDR3 nucleotide sequence: TGTGCCAGCAGCTTAGGACTAGCGGGAGAGTTAGAGACCCAGTACTTC. Full variable domain (missing parts from reference TRBV7-8 and TRBJ2-5): GAGVSQSPRYKVAKRGQDVALRCDPISGHVSLFWYQQALGQGPEFLTYFQNEAQLDKSGLPSDRFFAERPEGSVSTLKIQRTQQEDSAVYLCASSLGLAGELETQYFGPGTRLLVL.

The chain is built from TRBV6-5 and TRBJ1-1, with TRBD1 as a possible D gene (5 bases). V lost 4 bases and J 1 base, leaving 13 bases between the germline ends. This CDR3 is built from 15 residues. The germline V gene encodes CDR1 MNHEY and CDR2 SVGAGI. CDR3 sequence reads: CASSLIQERNTEAFF. CDR3 nucleotides: TGTGCCAGCAGTTTAATACAGGAGAGGAACACTGAAGCTTTCTTT.

This sequence joins TRBV28 and TRBJ1-5, with a weak D call TRBD1 (6 bases). Trimming took off 8 bases at V and 5 bases at J, with 13 bases between the two ends. The CDR3 contains 13 residues. Germline V CDR1 and CDR2: MDHEN, SYDVKM. The CDR3 spells CASGSNRDQPQHF. CDR3 sequence (DNA): TGTGCCAGCGGTTCCAACAGGGATCAGCCCCAGCATTTT.

The chain couples TRBV30 to TRBJ2-2; 7 bases map to TRBD2. Germline V gene sequence: CDR1 GTSNPN, CDR2 SVGIG (reference sequence). V gave up 2 bases and J gave up 7 bases; unmatched junction bases: 4. The CDR3 covers 13 residues. CDR3 nucleotide sequence: TGTGCCTGGAGTCCCTGGGGGGGCGGGGAGCTGTTTTTT. This sequence encodes CAWSPWGGGELFF.

J is TRBJ1-2 and V is TRBV5-1; D perhaps matches TRBD1 (6 bases). With 1 base removed from V and 2 bases from J, the gap between germline ends came to 12 bases. CDR1 SGHRS and CDR2 YFSETQ come from the germline V gene. The CDR3 extends over 15 amino acids. Written as DNA, the CDR3 is TGCGCCAGCAGCTTGTCTCCCCAGGGGAACTATGGCTACACCTTC. Translated: CASSLSPQGNYGYTF.

The V call is TRBV30, the J call TRBJ1-1; no clear D. V lost 4 bases to trimming and J lost 1 base, with 10 bases between them. Germline V gene lookup returns CDR1 GTSNPN and CDR2 SVGIG (reference sequence). The CDR3 extends over 13 amino acids. As DNA, the CDR3 is TGTGCCTGGACTCCCCGGGGGAACACTGAAGCTTTCTTT. Encoded protein: CAWTPRGNTEAFF.

The V gene is TRBV6-5, the J gene TRBJ2-3; D not resolved. Trimming stripped 4 bases from V and 4 bases from J, with 12 bases between. The germline V gene encodes CDR1 MNHEY and CDR2 SVGAGI. The CDR3 runs 14 residues. The CDR3 sequence: CASSSRVPSDTQYF. The CDR3 coding sequence is TGTGCCAGCAGTTCCCGCGTCCCCTCAGATACGCAGTATTTT.

The chain couples TRBV19 to TRBJ2-5; 7 bases are a match to TRBD2. The CDR3 runs to 13 residues. V lost 6 bases, J lost 5 bases, and 6 bases stayed unmatched. From germline, CDR1 is LNHDA and CDR2 SQIVND (reference sequence). CDR3 sequence (DNA): TGTGCCAGTAGCAACAGCGGGGTCGAGACCCAGTACTTC. Its protein is CASSNSGVETQYF.

The V gene is TRBV29-1, the J gene TRBJ1-2; TRBD1 matches at 10 bases. Germline V gives CDR1 SQVTM, CDR2 ANQGSEA. With 7 bases clipped from V and 4 bases from J, the junction kept 9 bases outside the gene matches. The CDR3 runs to 14 residues. Written as DNA, the CDR3 is TGCAGCGCGACTGGGGACAGGGGCGGCTATGGCTACACCTTC. As protein: CSATGDRGGYGYTF.

The rearrangement joins TRBV10-2 to TRBJ2-3; 14 nucleotides agree with TRBD2. J lost 1 base, V lost 5 bases, and 2 bases had no gene match. The CDR3 length is 16 residues. CDR1 WSHSY and CDR2 SAAADI come from the germline V gene. CDR3: CASSSGLAGGTDTQYF. CDR3 DNA: TGCGCCAGCAGTTCGGGACTAGCGGGAGGCACAGATACGCAGTATTTT.

The chain links TRBV7-9 to TRBJ1-5; 8 positions match TRBD1. This CDR3 spans 16 amino acids. V lost 4 bases and J lost 5; bases outside the gene matches: 10. CDR1 and CDR2 (germline): SEHNR, FQNEAQ (reference sequence). The CDR3 reads CASSSDRVFYDQPQHF. As DNA, the CDR3 is TGTGCCAGCAGCTCGGACAGGGTATTTTATGATCAGCCCCAGCATTTT.

The chain recombines TRBV9 with TRBJ1-3; perhaps TRBD1 as D (5 bases). The CDR3 runs 15 residues. CDR1 is SGDLS and CDR2 is YYNGEE in the germline V gene. Trimming cost V 3 bases and J 3 bases, with 13 bases left between them. CDR3 sequence: CASSATQGHGNTIYF. The CDR3 region has the DNA TGTGCCAGCAGCGCTACTCAGGGTCATGGAAACACCATATATTTT.

The V gene is TRBV28, the J gene TRBJ2-1, with a weak D call TRBD2 (6 bases). The CDR3 runs 15 residues. The germline V gene has CDR1 MDHEN and CDR2 SYDVKM. Trimming shortened V by 4 bases and J by 4 bases, and 14 bases separated the two germline ends. CDR3 residues: CASSSTRENYNEQFF. The CDR3 coding sequence is TGTGCCAGCAGTTCGACTAGGGAAAATTACAATGAGCAGTTCTTC.

The V gene is TRBV7-2, the J gene TRBJ2-5; D ambiguous. The J call is uncertain, as TRBJ2-7 better fits the DNA end. Germline V gene sequence: CDR1 SGHTA, CDR2 FQGNSA. This CDR3 is built from 13 residues. In DNA form, the CDR3 reads TGTGCCAGCAGCTTAGGCCCATTAACCGAGCAGTACTTC. It specifies CASSLGPLTEQYF.

V and J are TRBV11-2 and TRBJ1-6, with TRBD1 matching 7 bases. The J segment lost 4 bases and the V segment lost 6 bases, leaving 12 bases of the junction unmatched. This CDR3 is built from 17 residues. The germline V gene encodes CDR1 SGHAT and CDR2 FQNNGV. CDR3 amino acids: CASSSSPDREYNSPLHF. In DNA form, the CDR3 reads TGTGCCAGCAGTTCTTCCCCCGACAGGGAATATAATTCACCCCTCCACTTT. The full variable domain, in which reference TRBV11-2 and TRBJ1-6 provide the parts outside the CDR3, is EAGVAQSPRYKIIEKRQSVAFWCNPISGHATLYWYQQILGQGPKLLIQFQNNGVVDDSQLPKDRFSAERLKGVDSTLKIQPAKLEDSAVYLCASSSSPDREYNSPLHFGNGTRLTVT.

The chain carries TRBV7-8 and TRBJ1-3, with D unclear. Trimming shortened V by 1 base and J by 2 bases, and 15 bases separated the two germline ends. CDR1 is SGHVS and CDR2 is FQNEAQ in the germline V gene. The CDR3 totals 17 residues. Here the CDR3 reads CASSLDRGLNPGNTIYF. DNA of the CDR3: TGTGCCAGCAGCTTAGACCGCGGACTAAATCCTGGAAACACCATATATTTT. Full variable domain (rest looked up from reference TRBV7-8 and TRBJ1-3): GAGVSQSPRYKVAKRGQDVALRCDPISGHVSLFWYQQALGQGPEFLTYFQNEAQLDKSGLPSDRFFAERPEGSVSTLKIQRTQQEDSAVYLCASSLDRGLNPGNTIYFGEGSWLTVV.

The chain is built from TRBV9 and TRBJ2-1; 10 bases are a match to TRBD2. Losses at the gene ends were 3 bases for V and 7 bases for J; bases not matched to a gene: 10. The CDR3 runs to 16 residues. Germline V CDR1 and CDR2: SGDLS, YYNGEE. DNA for the CDR3: TGTGCCAGCAGCGGGGGGCTAGCGGGAGTTCTAAATGAGCAGTTCTTC. Its protein product is CASSGGLAGVLNEQFF.

This chain uses TRBV6-5 with TRBJ2-7, with D perhaps matching TRBD2 (6 bases). The ends were cut back, 0 bases at V and 2 bases at J, with 8 bases in the middle. In germline, CDR1 is MNHEY, CDR2 SVGAGI. The CDR3 covers 14 residues. The DNA of the CDR3 is TGTGCCAGCAGTTACTCCCGGGAGACCTACGAGCAGTACTTC. This encodes CASSYSRETYEQYF.

A note on this clone: The same CDR3 is also encoded by other DNA sequences in this sample. The rearrangement joins TRBV5-1 to TRBJ2-7; D gene ambiguous. V was cut by 6 bases and J by 7 bases, with 20 bases left in between. The CDR3 runs 14 residues. Per the germline V gene, CDR1 is SGHRS and CDR2 is YFSETQ. The CDR3 here is CASKPAARGSEQYF. CDR3 nucleotide sequence: TGCGCCAGCAAACCTGCGGCTCGCGGCTCTGAGCAGTACTTC. Complete variable domain (other parts from reference TRBV5-1 and TRBJ2-7): KAGVTQTPRYLIKTRGQQVTLSCSPISGHRSVSWYQQTPGQGLQFLFEYFSETQRNKGNFPGRFSGRQFSNSRSEMNVSTLELGDSALYLCASKPAARGSEQYFGPGTRLTVT.